Listed below are T cell receptor beta chains from one sample, sequenced in a study of CD8+ T cells in alopecia areata. TCRdb's copy holds only in-frame clones and misses some; the assay was immunoSEQ multiplex PCR. This sample has approximately 210,000 clones, with around three fifths found just once. The source was CD4+ T cells sorted from blood, collected at week 4, from a patient treated with tofacitinib. The receptor source for this set is a human donor with alopecia areata. CDR3s include the opening cysteine and the closing phenylalanine or tryptophan. Each record gives: V gene, J gene, clone size, D gene, CDR3 DNA, CDR3 protein. D genes are given only for firm matches. Size is stated for part of the rows, as once, few or many counts, or as a class when the clone is expanded.

v_gene: TRBV5-1; j_gene: TRBJ1-2; abundance: NA; d_gene: NA; CDR3nt: TGCGCCAGCAGCTTGGGGGCAGAAGCTAACTATGGCTACACCTTC; CDR3aa: CASSLGAEANYGYTF
v_gene: TRBV7-9; j_gene: TRBJ2-7; abundance: few; d_gene: NA; CDR3nt: TGTGCCAGCAGCTTCGCAGGAATTGGCGAGCAGTACTTC; CDR3aa: CASSFAGIGEQYF
v_gene: TRBV19; j_gene: TRBJ2-7; abundance: NA; d_gene: TRBD1; CDR3nt: TGTGCCAGTAGTACCTCGGGGACAGTAAGCTCCTACGAGCAGTACTTC; CDR3aa: CASSTSGTVSSYEQYF
v_gene: TRBV10-3; j_gene: TRBJ2-5; abundance: few; d_gene: NA; CDR3nt: TGTGCCATCAGTGCGCGGGCAGACCAAGAGACCCAGTACTTC; CDR3aa: CAISARADQETQYF
v_gene: TRBV6-6; j_gene: TRBJ2-3; abundance: NA; d_gene: NA; CDR3nt: TGTGCCAGTGGAGGCTTCACAGATACGCAGTATTTT; CDR3aa: CASGGFTDTQYF
v_gene: TRBV28; j_gene: TRBJ2-7; abundance: NA; d_gene: NA; CDR3nt: TGTGCCAGCAGTTTACAGGGTTGGCTTAAGGTGTACGAGCAGTACTTC; CDR3aa: CASSLQGWLKVYEQYF
v_gene: TRBV7-9; j_gene: TRBJ2-6; abundance: NA; d_gene: NA; CDR3nt: TGTGCCAGCAGCTTAGATAGTTCTGGGGCCAACGTCCTGACTTTC; CDR3aa: CASSLDSSGANVLTF
v_gene: TRBV25-1; j_gene: TRBJ1-5; abundance: few; d_gene: NA; CDR3nt: TGTGCCAGCAGTGAAGGCGGGGAGAGGCAGCCCCAGCATTTT; CDR3aa: CASSEGGERQPQHF
v_gene: TRBV30; j_gene: TRBJ2-1; abundance: NA; d_gene: NA; CDR3nt: TGTGCCTTGGTAGGGGGGAGCTACAATGAGCAGTTCTTC; CDR3aa: CALVGGSYNEQFF
v_gene: TRBV13; j_gene: TRBJ1-2; abundance: NA; d_gene: TRBD1; CDR3nt: TGTGCCAGCAGCTCACGGACAGGGGTCTATGGCTACACCTTC; CDR3aa: CASSSRTGVYGYTF
v_gene: TRBV2; j_gene: TRBJ2-4; abundance: NA; d_gene: TRBD1; CDR3nt: TGTGCCAGCACTAGGGAAGGACAGGGGGTATTCTACTTC; CDR3aa: CASTREGQGVFYF
v_gene: TRBV7-2; j_gene: TRBJ2-3; abundance: NA; d_gene: TRBD1; CDR3nt: TGTGCCAGCAGCTTAAGGGGACAGGCCGGTGATACGCAGTATTTT; CDR3aa: CASSLRGQAGDTQYF
v_gene: TRBV6-5; j_gene: TRBJ1-2; abundance: few; d_gene: TRBD1; CDR3nt: TGTGCCAGCAGCCTCACAGGGGACGGCTACACCTTC; CDR3aa: CASSLTGDGYTF
v_gene: TRBV5-1; j_gene: TRBJ2-2; abundance: NA; d_gene: NA; CDR3nt: TGCGCCAGCAGGCCGTACCTGGACACCGGGGAGCTGTTTTTT; CDR3aa: CASRPYLDTGELFF
v_gene: TRBV29-1; j_gene: TRBJ2-7; abundance: NA; d_gene: NA; CDR3nt: TGCAGCGTTGAAGTTTCCCGGGAGCAGTACTTC; CDR3aa: CSVEVSREQYF
v_gene: TRBV6-5; j_gene: TRBJ2-6; abundance: few; d_gene: NA; CDR3nt: TGTGCCAGCAGCCCACGACATTTAAGAGGGGTCGTCCTGACTTTC; CDR3aa: CASSPRHLRGVVLTF
v_gene: TRBV7-2; j_gene: TRBJ2-5; abundance: NA; d_gene: TRBD1; CDR3nt: TGTGCCAGCAGCTTAGTGACAGGGGGAGTGGAGACCCAGTACTTC; CDR3aa: CASSLVTGGVETQYF
v_gene: TRBV5-1; j_gene: TRBJ1-4; abundance: NA; d_gene: TRBD1; CDR3nt: TGCGCCAGCAGCTTGCAGGGGACAGGAGGGGAAAAACTGTTTTTT; CDR3aa: CASSLQGTGGEKLFF
v_gene: TRBV5-4; j_gene: TRBJ2-3; abundance: few; d_gene: NA; CDR3nt: TGTGCCAGCAGCTTGTTCCCAGATACGCAGTATTTT; CDR3aa: CASSLFPDTQYF
v_gene: TRBV29-1; j_gene: TRBJ2-1; abundance: NA; d_gene: TRBD2; CDR3nt: TGCAGCGTTGCAGCCAGGACTAGAACGGAGCAGTTCTTC; CDR3aa: CSVAARTRTEQFF
v_gene: TRBV30; j_gene: TRBJ2-1; abundance: NA; d_gene: TRBD2; CDR3nt: TGTGCCTGGAGTCCCACCACCAGCGGGGGGCCACTCAATGAGCAGTTCTTC; CDR3aa: CAWSPTTSGGPLNEQFF
v_gene: TRBV9; j_gene: TRBJ1-2; abundance: NA; d_gene: TRBD1; CDR3nt: TGTGCCAGCAGCGGGACTCCGGGACAGGGGGATGGCTACACCTTC; CDR3aa: CASSGTPGQGDGYTF
v_gene: TRBV23-1; j_gene: TRBJ1-1; abundance: few; d_gene: TRBD1; CDR3nt: TGCGCCAGCAGTCAATTGGGGACAGAGAACACTGAAGCTTTCTTT; CDR3aa: CASSQLGTENTEAFF
v_gene: TRBV29-1; j_gene: TRBJ2-1; abundance: NA; d_gene: NA; CDR3nt: TGCAGCGTTGGACTAGGGCCGGGTGAGCAGTTCTTC; CDR3aa: CSVGLGPGEQFF
v_gene: TRBV6-5; j_gene: TRBJ2-7; abundance: few; d_gene: TRBD1; CDR3nt: TGTGCCAGCAGTTACGGGACAGCCTCCTACGAGCAGTACTTC; CDR3aa: CASSYGTASYEQYF
v_gene: TRBV15; j_gene: TRBJ2-2; abundance: NA; d_gene: NA; CDR3nt: TGTGCCACCAGCAGTGACCCGGGGGCCGGGGAGCTGTTTTTT; CDR3aa: CATSSDPGAGELFF
v_gene: TRBV11-2; j_gene: TRBJ2-5; abundance: few; d_gene: NA; CDR3nt: TGTGCCAGCAGCTTAGATCGGGAGACCCAGTACTTC; CDR3aa: CASSLDRETQYF
v_gene: TRBV30; j_gene: TRBJ2-1; abundance: few; d_gene: TRBD2; CDR3nt: TGTGCCTGGAGTGTACGCCGGACTAGCGGGGGGGCCGATGAGCAGTTCTTC; CDR3aa: CAWSVRRTSGGADEQFF
v_gene: TRBV6-5; j_gene: TRBJ1-2; abundance: few; d_gene: NA; CDR3nt: TGTGCCAGCGGTACAGGGATCGCTGGCTACACCTTC; CDR3aa: CASGTGIAGYTF
v_gene: TRBV7-2; j_gene: TRBJ2-7; abundance: NA; d_gene: NA; CDR3nt: TGTGCCAGCAGCAAACGACCGGGCGAGCAGTACTTC; CDR3aa: CASSKRPGEQYF
v_gene: TRBV7-2; j_gene: TRBJ1-2; abundance: NA; d_gene: NA; CDR3nt: TGTGCCAGCAGTCAGTTTATTAACTATGGCTACACCTTC; CDR3aa: CASSQFINYGYTF
v_gene: TRBV4-2; j_gene: TRBJ1-1; abundance: NA; d_gene: NA; CDR3nt: TGTGCCAGCAGACCAGGGATGAACACTGAAGCTTTCTTT; CDR3aa: CASRPGMNTEAFF
v_gene: TRBV4-3; j_gene: TRBJ1-1; abundance: NA; d_gene: NA; CDR3nt: TGCGCCAGCAGCCAAAGAGCAGGGAACACTGAAGCTTTCTTT; CDR3aa: CASSQRAGNTEAFF
v_gene: TRBV30; j_gene: TRBJ1-1; abundance: NA; d_gene: NA; CDR3nt: TGTGCCTGGGCCCACACTGAAGCTTTCTTT; CDR3aa: CAWAHTEAFF
v_gene: TRBV19; j_gene: TRBJ2-3; abundance: NA; d_gene: NA; CDR3nt: TGTGCCAGTAGTATGGGGACACAGAGTTTTACGCAGTATTTT; CDR3aa: CASSMGTQSFTQYF
v_gene: TRBV5-6; j_gene: TRBJ2-7; abundance: few; d_gene: NA; CDR3nt: TGTGCCAGCAGCTTGAGGGGGTCAGGGAGCTCCTACGAGCAGTACTTC; CDR3aa: CASSLRGSGSSYEQYF
v_gene: TRBV29-1; j_gene: TRBJ1-2; abundance: once; d_gene: NA; CDR3nt: TGCAGCGTTAGAACGCTTGATGGCTACACCTTC; CDR3aa: CSVRTLDGYTF
v_gene: TRBV10-3; j_gene: TRBJ2-3; abundance: few; d_gene: TRBD2; CDR3nt: TGTGCCATCAGTTCGACTAGCGGGGGAGGTGATACGCAGTATTTT; CDR3aa: CAISSTSGGGDTQYF
v_gene: TRBV29-1; j_gene: TRBJ2-1; abundance: NA; d_gene: NA; CDR3nt: TGCAGCGGCAGGGAGAATTACAATGAGCAGTTCTTC; CDR3aa: CSGRENYNEQFF
v_gene: TRBV5-1; j_gene: TRBJ2-7; abundance: NA; d_gene: TRBD1; CDR3nt: TGCGCCAGCAGCTTGGACGGGACAGCAACCTCCTACGAGCAGTACTTC; CDR3aa: CASSLDGTATSYEQYF
v_gene: TRBV7-2; j_gene: TRBJ2-5; abundance: NA; d_gene: NA; CDR3nt: TGTGCCAGCAGCTTATCGGGGCGGGAGACCCAGTACTTC; CDR3aa: CASSLSGRETQYF
v_gene: TRBV30; j_gene: TRBJ2-3; abundance: NA; d_gene: NA; CDR3nt: TGTGCCGGGGGGAAAGGGGGGGCCCAAGATACGCAGTATTTT; CDR3aa: CAGGKGGAQDTQYF
v_gene: TRBV7-2; j_gene: TRBJ2-3; abundance: NA; d_gene: NA; CDR3nt: TGTGCCAGCAGCTGGGGACGGTCGGGAGATACGCAGTATTTT; CDR3aa: CASSWGRSGDTQYF
v_gene: TRBV10-3; j_gene: TRBJ2-3; abundance: NA; d_gene: NA; CDR3nt: TGTGCCATCAGTGACGGACAAAGCACAGATACGCAGTATTTT; CDR3aa: CAISDGQSTDTQYF
v_gene: TRBV6-5; j_gene: TRBJ1-6; abundance: NA; d_gene: NA; CDR3nt: TGTGCCAGCAGTTACTCCGGACAGTTCGAACCCCTCCACTTT; CDR3aa: CASSYSGQFEPLHF
v_gene: TRBV6-5; j_gene: TRBJ1-2; abundance: NA; d_gene: NA; CDR3nt: TGTGCCAGCAGTTATGGGGGGAGGGATGGCTACACCTTC; CDR3aa: CASSYGGRDGYTF
v_gene: TRBV29-1; j_gene: TRBJ2-2; abundance: NA; d_gene: TRBD1; CDR3nt: TGCAGCGTTGGTGGACAGGGTGTCCCCGGGGAGCTGTTTTTT; CDR3aa: CSVGGQGVPGELFF
v_gene: TRBV6-5; j_gene: TRBJ1-1; abundance: NA; d_gene: NA; CDR3nt: TGTGCCAGCAGTTACTCCGTCGGGGTTGAAGCTTTCTTT; CDR3aa: CASSYSVGVEAFF
v_gene: TRBV11-3; j_gene: TRBJ2-5; abundance: NA; d_gene: NA; CDR3nt: TGTGCCAGCAGCTTAGGATTCCGCGGGGAGGAGACCCAGTACTTC; CDR3aa: CASSLGFRGEETQYF
v_gene: TRBV29-1; j_gene: TRBJ1-2; abundance: NA; d_gene: NA; CDR3nt: TGCAGCGTTGAAGGGGGACGGTATGGCTACACCTTC; CDR3aa: CSVEGGRYGYTF
v_gene: TRBV4-3; j_gene: TRBJ1-1; abundance: NA; d_gene: NA; CDR3nt: TGCGCCAGCAGCCAAGAGGGACGGGCTGAAGCTTTCTTT; CDR3aa: CASSQEGRAEAFF
v_gene: TRBV4-3; j_gene: TRBJ2-1; abundance: NA; d_gene: TRBD2; CDR3nt: TGCGCCAGCAGCCAAGCGACGGCGGGGGGGTACAATGAGCAGTTCTTC; CDR3aa: CASSQATAGGYNEQFF
v_gene: TRBV7-3; j_gene: TRBJ1-2; abundance: NA; d_gene: NA; CDR3nt: TGTGCCAGCAGCCAAACGGGGGACTATGGCTACACCTTC; CDR3aa: CASSQTGDYGYTF
v_gene: TRBV7-9; j_gene: TRBJ2-7; abundance: once; d_gene: NA; CDR3nt: TGTGCCAGCAGCTTAGGTCAAGAATTC; CDR3aa: CASSLGQEF